This T cell receptor (beta chain) was sequenced for a study of shared clonotypes between healthy human individuals. On this clone itself: Its antigen remains unknown.

CD8 cells classed as naive were CD45RO-negative and positively selected for CCR7, excluding terminally differentiated effector memory CD45RA+ cells. This CDR3 is 15 amino acids long. Trimming stripped 1 base from V and 4 bases from J, with 14 bases between. Germline-derived CDR1 and CDR2 are SGHAT and FQNNGV. Clones were read by immunoSEQ multiplex PCR, and TCRdb kept only the in-frame ones, dropping some. The sample comprises millions of clones, about 95% of which are singletons, and around 1.1% rests with the top ten. Study-wide results and limits: Sequencing depth was expected to affect clonotype sharing among donors. The four-donor shared clonotypes exceeded non-shared clonotypes in generation probability, with non-shared ones scoring lower. Large sequencing depth failed to make sorted-subset sequencing complete, rarefaction showed.

The sample consisted of naive CD8+ T cells sorted from blood. The origin of this receptor is a young man in good health. The chain uses TRBV11-2 and TRBJ2-7; D unclear. The CDR3 reads CASSLAPSPGYEQYF. The CDR3 DNA sequence: TGTGCCAGCAGCTTAGCTCCGAGTCCCGGGTACGAGCAGTACTTC.